The 32 T cell receptor beta chains below were found in one sample sequenced in a study of stem cell transplantation in POMP-related autoinflammatory disease. Clones were read by immunoSEQ multiplex PCR, and TCRdb kept only the in-frame ones, dropping some. The table has some 65,000 clones, about nine tenths seen once. Sample: CD4+ T cells from PBMCs, taken after stem cell transplantation. The receptors were gathered from a human patient with POMP-related autoinflammation and immune dysregulation (PRAID). Some T cells may have originated in the graft donor.

The DNA for the CDR3 is TGTGCCAGCAGCTTAGCTGGATCTCTAGCCAAAAACATTCAGTACTTC. It specifies CASSLAGSLAKNIQYF. This chain uses TRBV11-2 with TRBJ2-4; D unclear. V was shortened by 1 base and J by 0 bases, with 10 bases between the two germline ends. Per germline, CDR1 SGHAT and CDR2 FQNNGV. The CDR3 has 16 residues.

This rearrangement joins TRBV12-3 or TRBV12-4 to TRBJ1-1; TRBD1 matches 7 bases. This CDR3 has 13 residues. The trim removed 4 bases at V and 7 bases at J, leaving 6 bases unmatched. CDR3 amino acids: CASSSEQGIEAFF. The CDR3 DNA follows: TGTGCCAGCAGTTCCGAACAGGGGATTGAAGCTTTCTTT.

The chain is built from TRBV18 and TRBJ2-7; D perhaps matches TRBD2 (5 bases). The CDR3 totals 15 residues. V lost 5 bases and J 5 bases, leaving 19 bases between the germline ends. Germline loops: CDR1 KGHSH, CDR2 LQKENI. The CDR3 loop is CASSGRIGIRHEQYF. The DNA of the CDR3 is TGTGCCAGCTCAGGCCGAATCGGGATTCGCCACGAGCAGTACTTC.

The V call is TRBV2, the J call TRBJ2-5; 9 nucleotides align to TRBD2. The V gene end was trimmed by 3 bases and the J gene end by 6 bases; junction bases not matched to a gene: 8. The CDR3 spans 15 residues. Germline V gene data show CDR1 as SNHLY and CDR2 as FYNNEI. Written as DNA, the CDR3 is TGTGCCAGCAGTGAGCGGGGGGGGCTCGGGAAGACCCAGTACTTC. Its protein product is CASSERGGLGKTQYF.

The rearrangement links TRBV6-5 to TRBJ2-1; D ambiguous. This CDR3 contains 15 residues. CDR1 and CDR2 (germline): MNHEY, SVGAGI. V was trimmed by 6 bases and J by 8 bases, leaving 20 bases between them. The CDR3 DNA follows: TGTGCCAGCAGGTCGATGCTTACAGCCCGGGATGAGCAGTTCTTC. Its translation: CASRSMLTARDEQFF.

The rearrangement joins TRBV18 to TRBJ1-1; no clear D gene. V lost 1 base and J lost 2, with 8 bases in between. This CDR3 comprises 14 residues. Per the germline V gene, CDR1 is KGHSH and CDR2 is LQKENI. The CDR3 DNA follows: TGTGCCAGCTCACCACTGCAGTTTAACACTGAAGCTTTCTTT. Translated, it gives CASSPLQFNTEAFF. Full variable domain (missing parts from reference TRBV18 and TRBJ1-1): NAGVMQNPRHLVRRRGQEARLRCSPMKGHSHVYWYRQLPEEGLKFMVYLQKENIIDESGMPKERFSAEFPKEGPSILRIQQVVRGDSAAYFCASSPLQFNTEAFFGQGTRLTVV.

The chain carries TRBV5-1 and TRBJ1-1; no reliable D call. Germline V gene sequence: CDR1 SGHRS, CDR2 YFSETQ. Trimming cost V 3 bases and J 5 bases, with 11 bases left between them. The CDR3 spans 13 residues. The CDR3 DNA reads as TGCGCCAGCAGCTGGTCAAAGCCTACTGAAGCTTTCTTT. This encodes CASSWSKPTEAFF.

The chain has TRBV10-1 and TRBJ2-3, with D unresolved. The CDR3 totals 14 residues. Between the trimmed V and J ends, which lost 2 bases and 3 bases, there was a span of 9 bases. Germline assignment: CDR1 WNHNN and CDR2 SYGVQD (reference sequence). CDR3 region: CASSEGLYTDTQYF. CDR3 in DNA: TGCGCCAGCAGTGAGGGCCTTTATACAGATACGCAGTATTTT.

This chain joins TRBV6-5 and TRBJ2-7; D is possibly TRBD1 (5 bases). The V gene's germline CDR1 is MNHEY and CDR2 SVGAGI. V was shortened by 7 bases and J by 2 bases, with 12 bases between the two germline ends. This CDR3 region has 13 residues. CDR3 residues: CASIEGATYEQYF. For the CDR3, the DNA is TGTGCCAGCATCGAAGGGGCCACCTACGAGCAGTACTTC.

This chain joins TRBV6-5 and TRBJ1-3; no reliable D call. V was cut by 0 bases and J by 4 bases, with 10 bases left in between. CDR3 length: 15 residues. Germline assignment: CDR1 MNHEY and CDR2 SVGAGI. The CDR3 bases are TGTGCCAGCAGTTACTCGCGGGAGTCCGGAAACACCATATATTTT. It codes for CASSYSRESGNTIYF.

The chain has TRBV5-1 and TRBJ2-5; 7 nucleotides line up with TRBD2. V was pared by 4 bases and J by 5 bases, with 17 bases of the junction left unmatched. This CDR3 is built from 17 residues. Per germline, CDR1 SGHRS and CDR2 YFSETQ. The CDR3 nucleotides are TGCGCCAGCAGCCTCGGTTGGGAGGGAGCCTTAGGTGAGACCCAGTACTTC. This codes for CASSLGWEGALGETQYF.

J is TRBJ2-7 and V is TRBV6-5; TRBD1 matches at 9 bases. The CDR3 length is 13 residues. Losses at the gene ends were 6 bases for V and 2 bases for J; bases not matched to a gene: 2. The V gene's germline CDR1 is MNHEY and CDR2 SVGAGI. The CDR3 here is CASRNRGPYEQYV. In DNA, the CDR3 is TGTGCCAGCAGAAACAGGGGGCCCTACGAGCAGTACGTC.

The table lists this clone with a count of one. This same CDR3 is encoded by further DNA sequences in the sample. The chain has TRBV19 and TRBJ1-2, with no clear D. The CDR3 loop spans 16 amino acids. CDR1 is LNHDA and CDR2 is SQIVND in the germline V gene (reference sequence). Trimming shortened V by 3 bases and J by 0 bases, and 14 bases separated the two germline ends. DNA for the CDR3: TGTGCCAGTAGTATCCAAGGGAAACAAACTAACTATGGCTACACCTTC. It is translated as CASSIQGKQTNYGYTF.

V and J are TRBV6-1 and TRBJ1-3; D gene unclear. The CDR3 has 13 amino acids. From germline, CDR1 is MNHNS and CDR2 SASEGT. Trimming stripped 0 bases from V and 5 bases from J, with 5 bases between. CDR3 nucleotide sequence: TGTGCCAGCAGTGAAGCCCCGAGAAACACCATATATTTT. The encoded protein is CASSEAPRNTIYF.

The chain couples TRBV7-9 to TRBJ1-2; 8 bases map to TRBD1. The CDR3 has 17 amino acids. From germline, CDR1 is SEHNR and CDR2 FQNEAQ (reference sequence). With 5 bases clipped from V and 0 bases from J, the junction kept 11 bases outside the gene matches. This chain's CDR3 is CASSLRQGRLANYGYTF. The CDR3 DNA sequence: TGTGCCAGCAGCCTTAGACAGGGGAGGCTCGCTAACTATGGCTACACCTTC.

The V gene is TRBV5-4, the J gene TRBJ1-1, with 9 bases fitting TRBD1. Trimming removed 4 bases from V and 1 base from J; junction bases left unmatched: 8. Germline CDR1 reads SGHNT; CDR2 reads YYREEE (reference sequence). The length of the CDR3 is 16 residues. The DNA for the CDR3 is TGTGCCAGCAGCCCACAGGGGGCCCGCCAGAACACTGAAGCTTTCTTT. The encoded protein is CASSPQGARQNTEAFF. Full variable domain (missing parts from reference TRBV5-4 and TRBJ1-1): ETGVTQSPTHLIKTRGQQVTLRCSSQSGHNTVSWYQQALGQGPQFIFQYYREEENGRGNFPPRFSGLQFPNYSSELNVNALELDDSALYLCASSPQGARQNTEAFFGQGTRLTVV.

This chain connects TRBV6-5 to TRBJ1-1; D remains ambiguous. CDR1 is MNHEY and CDR2 is SVGAGI in the germline V gene. The CDR3 is 13 residues long. V lost 0 bases and J lost 5, with 7 bases in between. CDR3 region: CASSYSRETEAFF. CDR3 DNA: TGTGCCAGCAGTTACTCGAGAGAAACTGAAGCTTTCTTT.

The chain combines TRBV3-1 (or the pseudogene TRBV3-2) with TRBJ2-4; D is ambiguous. V was trimmed by 5 bases and J by 5 bases, leaving 22 bases between them. CDR3 length: 17 amino acids. Germline V CDR1 and CDR2: LGHDT, YNNKEL (reference sequence). The CDR3 sequence: CASSAVCPICKENIQYF. CDR3 bases: TGTGCCAGCAGCGCTGTGTGTCCCATTTGCAAAGAAAACATTCAGTACTTC.

The count of this clone is one. The genes are TRBV3-1 (or the pseudogene TRBV3-2) and TRBJ2-7, with 9 bases lining up with TRBD1. From germline, CDR1 is LGHDT and CDR2 YNNKEL (reference sequence). Trimming took 1 base from V and 5 from J; bases not matched to a gene: 6. This CDR3 has 15 residues. CDR3 DNA: TGTGCCAGCAGCCAAGCCGGGACAGGGAATGACGAGCAGTACTTC. Translated: CASSQAGTGNDEQYF.

This clone has just a few counts. The V and J genes are TRBV11-2 and TRBJ2-7, with TRBD2 matching 7 bases. The germline gives CDR1 SGHAT, CDR2 FQNNGV. The CDR3 loop spans 13 amino acids. V lost 5 bases, J lost 2 bases, and 3 bases stayed unmatched. CDR3 sequence: CASSIGLAYEQYF. CDR3 sequence (DNA): TGTGCCAGCAGCATCGGACTAGCCTACGAGCAGTACTTC.

The J gene is TRBJ2-2, the V gene TRBV19; no reliable D call. This CDR3 has 11 amino acids. Trimming removed 10 bases from V and 8 bases from J, with 11 bases in between. Germline V gene lookup returns CDR1 LNHDA and CDR2 SQIVND (reference sequence). CDR3 DNA sequence: TGTGCCACTAAGCTCGGGGGGGAGCTGTTTTTT. This translates into CATKLGGELFF.

CDR3 region: CASKGDRLLDTQYF. CDR3 in DNA: TGCGCCAGCAAGGGGGATCGGTTGTTAGATACGCAGTATTTT. The chain carries TRBV10-2 and TRBJ2-3; tentative D call: TRBD1 (6 bases). V shed 7 bases and J shed 5 bases, with 16 bases lying between them. The V gene's germline CDR1 is WSHSY and CDR2 SAAADI. The CDR3 length is 14 residues.

This chain joins TRBV5-1 and TRBJ1-1; no reliable D call. Germline lookup yields CDR1 SGHRS and CDR2 YFSETQ. The V end lost 0 bases, the J end lost 3 bases, and 9 bases lay between the germline ends. The CDR3 extends over 14 amino acids. The CDR3 protein is CASSLGNVDTEAFF. DNA of the CDR3: TGCGCCAGCAGCTTGGGAAACGTGGACACTGAAGCTTTCTTT. The full variable domain, its missing parts supplied by reference TRBV5-1 and TRBJ1-1, is KAGVTQTPRYLIKTRGQQVTLSCSPISGHRSVSWYQQTPGQGLQFLFEYFSETQRNKGNFPGRFSGRQFSNSRSEMNVSTLELGDSALYLCASSLGNVDTEAFFGQGTRLTVV.

The CDR3 region has the DNA TGTGCCAGCAGTTACGAAGGTGCTGGGGCCAACGTCCTGACTTTC. This translates into CASSYEGAGANVLTF. The chain joins TRBV6-5 to TRBJ2-6; D gene ambiguous. V was pared by 2 bases and J by 2 bases, with 7 bases between. The CDR3 extends over 15 amino acids. CDR1 and CDR2 (germline): MNHEY, SVGAGI.

The sample holds a few counts of this clone. The chain links TRBV27 to TRBJ2-5, with D unresolved. Germline V gene data show CDR1 as MNHEY and CDR2 as SMNVEV (reference sequence). The CDR3 is made up of 13 amino acids. The V and J ends lost 3 bases and 1 base respectively, with 6 bases between them. CDR3 bases: TGTGCCAGCAGTTTCGTAGTCCAAGAGACCCAGTACTTC. Protein product: CASSFVVQETQYF.

The V gene is TRBV10-1, the J gene TRBJ2-7; D is uncertain. Per the germline V gene, CDR1 is WNHNN and CDR2 is SYGVQD (reference sequence). This CDR3 region has 11 residues. Trimming cost V 4 bases and J 2 bases, with 3 bases left between them. This CDR3 reads CASSVAYEQYF. Here the CDR3 DNA reads TGCGCCAGCAGTGTGGCCTACGAGCAGTACTTC.

This clone came up once. V gene TRBV5-1 combines with J gene TRBJ2-3, with TRBD2 identical over 7 bases. The CDR3 consists of 17 residues. V lost 6 bases, J lost 0 bases, and 13 bases stayed unmatched. CDR1 is SGHRS, CDR2 YFSETQ, per germline. CDR3 sequence reads: CASTPDPAGTSTDTQYF. In nucleotides, the CDR3 is TGCGCCAGCACCCCCGACCCAGCGGGAACTAGCACAGATACGCAGTATTTT.

The J gene is TRBJ2-3, the V gene TRBV18, with D maybe TRBD1 (6 bases). The CDR3 runs 16 residues. The V end was cut by 6 bases, the J end by 3 bases, with 19 bases between. The germline gives CDR1 KGHSH, CDR2 LQKENI. In DNA, the CDR3 is TGTGCCAGCTCCTTAGGAACGGGACATCAGACAGATACGCAGTATTTT. Translation: CASSLGTGHQTDTQYF.

V and J are TRBV7-8 and TRBJ1-1; D not certain. The CDR3 sequence is 13 residues long. The germline CDR1 and CDR2 sequences are SGHVS and FQNEAQ. Deletions cut 0 bases from V and 0 bases from J, with 2 bases between. CDR3 sequence reads: CASSLAMNTEAFF. CDR3 bases: TGTGCCAGCAGCTTAGCCATGAACACTGAAGCTTTCTTT.

This chain links TRBV28 with TRBJ2-1; 12 bases match TRBD2. Germline lookup yields CDR1 MDHEN and CDR2 SYDVKM. The CDR3 runs to 18 residues. Unmatched junction bases numbered 9, after V lost 0 bases and J lost 6 bases. The CDR3 DNA reads TGTGCCAGCAGTTTATGGGTGACTAGCGGGAGACATTTCAATGAGCAGTTCTTC. As protein: CASSLWVTSGRHFNEQFF.

The chain has TRBV15 and TRBJ2-5; 14 nucleotides agree with TRBD2. Per germline, CDR1 LNHNV and CDR2 YYDKDF (reference sequence). This CDR3 has 16 amino acids. J was trimmed by 2 bases and V by 4 bases; bases with no gene match: 3. CDR3 loop: CATSKRTSGGQETQYF. The CDR3 nucleotides are TGTGCCACCAGCAAAAGGACTAGCGGGGGGCAAGAGACCCAGTACTTC.

The chain recombines TRBV7-6 with TRBJ2-2; D remains ambiguous. The CDR3 has 13 residues. The germline V gene has CDR1 SGHVS and CDR2 FNYEAQ. Trimming took off 3 bases at V and 6 bases at J, with 8 bases between the two ends. The CDR3 DNA sequence: TGTGCCAGCAGCTTCACCCCGCCCGGGGAGCTGTTTTTT. Translated: CASSFTPPGELFF.